The 10 T cell receptor beta chains given below trace back to one sample, sequenced in a study of neoadjuvant anti-PD-1 for oral cavity cancer. Sample time point: after neoadjuvant nivolumab, at surgical resection. Sequencing used immunoSEQ multiplex PCR; TCRdb keeps in-frame clones, though not all of them. Of thousands of clones listed, 45% to 65% are singletons. The specimen was tumor tissue, collected after nivolumab (anti-PD-1) treatment. The receptors come from a person between 40 and 85 years old with oral cavity squamous cell carcinoma.

The J gene is TRBJ1-5, the V gene TRBV28; the D gene is possibly TRBD1 (5 bases). Trimming stripped 5 bases from V and 6 bases from J, with 14 bases between. The CDR3 is 14 residues long. CDR1 is MDHEN, CDR2 SYDVKM, per germline. The CDR3 DNA reads TGTGCCAGCAGTCCCGCCAGGGATTTTCAGCCCCAGCATTTT. It codes for CASSPARDFQPQHF.

V and J are TRBV21-1 and TRBJ2-5. TRBV21-1 corresponds to a pseudogene. The CDR3 loop spans 10 amino acids. The CDR3 sequence: CASATKHLYF. In nucleotides, the CDR3 is TGTGCCAGCGCTACCAAACACCTATACTTC.

CDR3 protein: CASRQGEGTDTQYF. CDR3 in DNA: TGTGCCAGTAGACAGGGGGAAGGCACAGATACGCAGTATTTT. This rearrangement joins TRBV6-4 to TRBJ2-3; 9 nucleotides line up with TRBD1. There are 14 residues in the CDR3. Germline V gene data show CDR1 as MRHNA and CDR2 as SNTAGT. Losses at the gene ends were 9 bases for V and 1 base for J; bases not matched to a gene: 5.

The gene calls are TRBV10-3 and TRBJ1-2; D gene uncertain. Looked up from germline, CDR1 is ENHRY and CDR2 is SYGVKD. V was clipped by 0 bases and J by 6 bases, with 8 bases between them. The CDR3 covers 13 residues. The CDR3 DNA follows: TGTGCCATCAGTGAGTCGGACTCCCATGGCTACACCTTC. Its protein product is CAISESDSHGYTF.

The V call is TRBV5-1, the J call TRBJ1-2; D not certain. V lost 2 bases, J lost 3 bases, and 8 bases lay in between. The CDR3 length is 13 residues. Germline values: CDR1 SGHRS, CDR2 YFSETQ. CDR3 nucleotides: TGCGCCAGCAGCTTAGGCTCGGACTATGGCTACACCTTC. It is translated as CASSLGSDYGYTF.

This rearrangement joins TRBV29-1 to TRBJ2-7; possibly TRBD1 for D (7 bases). The CDR3 length is 13 residues. V lost 8 bases to trimming and J lost 2 bases, with 16 bases between them. Germline CDR1 and CDR2: SQVTM and ANQGSEA. The CDR3 protein is CSIGGTATYEQYF. The DNA of the CDR3 is TGCAGCATTGGGGGGACAGCTACCTACGAGCAGTACTTC.

The J gene is TRBJ2-2, the V gene TRBV19; 7 positions match TRBD1. CDR1 LNHDA and CDR2 SQIVND come from the germline V gene (reference sequence). After removal of 7 bases from V and 1 base from J, the junction contained 12 bases not matched to a gene. The CDR3 consists of 17 residues. The CDR3 sequence: CASTPIPGQKNTGELFF. In DNA, the CDR3 is TGTGCCAGTACCCCAATACCGGGACAGAAGAACACCGGGGAGCTGTTTTTT.

This clone was seen a few times. The chain combines TRBV4-2 with TRBJ1-2; no clear D gene. V lost 0 bases, J lost 5 bases, and 7 bases lay in between. This CDR3 is built from 13 residues. The germline V gene encodes CDR1 LGHNA and CDR2 YNFKEQ. The CDR3 sequence is CASSQDEEYGYTF. Here the CDR3 DNA reads TGTGCCAGCAGCCAAGATGAAGAATATGGCTACACCTTC.

This clone was seen more than once but under ten times. The V gene is TRBV5-1, the J gene TRBJ2-2; the match to TRBD1 covers 11 bases. Germline CDR1 SGHRS, CDR2 YFSETQ. CDR3 length: 17 residues. Losses at the gene ends were 4 bases for V and 5 bases for J; bases not matched to a gene: 10. In DNA, the CDR3 is TGCGCCAGCAGCCCCTGGGGAGGACAGGGGGCGACCGGGGAGCTGTTTTTT. It encodes CASSPWGGQGATGELFF.

This chain links TRBV6-5 with TRBJ2-1; D call uncertain. The CDR3 runs to 12 residues. CDR1 is MNHEY and CDR2 is SVGAGI in the germline V gene. Trimming removed 5 bases from V and 6 bases from J, with 8 bases in between. CDR3 sequence (DNA): TGTGCCAGCAGTCCCCGGACCAATGAGCAGTTCTTC. Protein: CASSPRTNEQFF.